This record looks at one T cell receptor (beta chain) sequence and its context. The entry originates in a study of blood T cell repertoires in COVID-19. Whole-study context: Sources were T cells, B-cell-depleted T cells, or PBMCs; the material itself was cDNA or gDNA.

The CDR3 loop spans 13 amino acids. Germline V lookup: CDR1 SEHNR, CDR2 FQNEAQ (reference sequence). Trimming stripped 4 bases from V and 6 bases from J, with 13 bases between. Some clones are missing from TCRdb's copy, which holds only in-frame ones; the method was immunoSEQ multiplex PCR. Among under 150,000 clones listed, roughly 88% were seen once. Participants came from around 25 US areas, aged roughly 18 to 95 years. Participant reports of clinical history set cohort assignment. The chain combines TRBV7-9 with TRBJ2-7, with D possibly TRBD1 on 6 matching bases. Sequencing was carried out using PBMCs or T cells enriched from blood (not recorded which). The receptor was derived from a woman in her 30s with acute COVID-19. The CDR3 loop is CASSSESGAEQYF. CDR3 nucleotides: TGTGCCAGCAGCTCCGAATCAGGGGCCGAGCAGTACTTC.